This paragraph reports one T cell receptor (beta chain). This entry is derived from a study of OX40 agonist ivuxolimab in advanced cancers. Profiling relied on immunoSEQ multiplex PCR, and the TCRdb table lists in-frame clones only, not all of them. The table has roughly 15,000 clones, around 78% seen once; the top ten hold 25% to 35%. Trimming took 9 bases from V and 7 from J; bases not matched to a gene: 7. CDR3 size: 12 residues. Germline V gene lookup returns CDR1 SNHLY and CDR2 FYNNEI. The sample consisted of CD4+ or CD8+ T cells sorted from blood, taken in a trial of the OX40 agonist ivuxolimab. The clonotype was recovered from an adult with an advanced solid tumor such as melanoma, head and neck, liver or kidney cancer. This rearrangement joins TRBV2 to TRBJ1-2; 8 bases line up with TRBD1. In nucleotides, the CDR3 is TGTGCCAGGTGGACAGGGAGCGGTGGCTACACCTTC. As protein: CARWTGSGGYTF. The full variable domain, with the rest looked up from reference TRBV2 and TRBJ1-2, is EPEVTQTPSHQVTQMGQEVILRCVPISNHLYFYWYRQILGQKVEFLVSFYNNEISEKSEIFDDQFSVERPDGSNFTLKIRSTKLEDSAMYFCARWTGSGGYTFGSGTRLTVV.